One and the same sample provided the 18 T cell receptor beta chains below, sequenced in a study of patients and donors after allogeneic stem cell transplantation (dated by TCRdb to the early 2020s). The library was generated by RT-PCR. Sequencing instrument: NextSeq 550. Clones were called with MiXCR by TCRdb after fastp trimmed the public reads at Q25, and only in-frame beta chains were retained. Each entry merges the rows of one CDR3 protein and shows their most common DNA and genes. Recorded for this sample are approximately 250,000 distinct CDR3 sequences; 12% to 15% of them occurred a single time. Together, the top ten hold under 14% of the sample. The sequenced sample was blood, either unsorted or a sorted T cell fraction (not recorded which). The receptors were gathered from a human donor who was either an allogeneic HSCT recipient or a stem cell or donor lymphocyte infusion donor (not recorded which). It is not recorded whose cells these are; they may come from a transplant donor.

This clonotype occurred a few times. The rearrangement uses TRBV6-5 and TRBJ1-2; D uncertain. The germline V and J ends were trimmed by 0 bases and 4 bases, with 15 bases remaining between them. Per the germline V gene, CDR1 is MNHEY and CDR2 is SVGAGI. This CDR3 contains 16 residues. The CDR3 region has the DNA TGTGCCAGCAGTTACTCGAACTGGGGATCGGGCTATGGCTACACCTTC. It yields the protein CASSYSNWGSGYGYTF.

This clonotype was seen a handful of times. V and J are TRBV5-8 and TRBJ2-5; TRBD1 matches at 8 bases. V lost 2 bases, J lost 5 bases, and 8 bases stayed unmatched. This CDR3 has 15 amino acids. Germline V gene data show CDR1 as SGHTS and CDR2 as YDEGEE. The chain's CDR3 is CASSLHRGVWETQYF. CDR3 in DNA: TGTGCCAGCAGCTTACACAGGGGGGTTTGGGAGACCCAGTACTTC.

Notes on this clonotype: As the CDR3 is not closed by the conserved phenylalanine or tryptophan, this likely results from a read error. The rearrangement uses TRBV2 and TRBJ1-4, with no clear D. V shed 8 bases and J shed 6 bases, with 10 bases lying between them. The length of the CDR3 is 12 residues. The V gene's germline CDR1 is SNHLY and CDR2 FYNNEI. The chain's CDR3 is CASQENDEKLFI. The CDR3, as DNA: TGTGCCAGCCAAGAGAATGATGAAAAACTGTTTATT.

The CDR3 region has the DNA TGTGCCAGCAGTGCAACAGGGGGATCCCGGGGCTACACCTTC. Translation: CASSATGGSRGYTF. The rearrangement uses TRBV2 and TRBJ1-2, with 8 bases fitting TRBD1. Germline-derived CDR1 and CDR2 are SNHLY and FYNNEI. The length of the CDR3 is 14 residues. Trimming cost V 4 bases and J 8 bases; bases outside gene matches: 9.

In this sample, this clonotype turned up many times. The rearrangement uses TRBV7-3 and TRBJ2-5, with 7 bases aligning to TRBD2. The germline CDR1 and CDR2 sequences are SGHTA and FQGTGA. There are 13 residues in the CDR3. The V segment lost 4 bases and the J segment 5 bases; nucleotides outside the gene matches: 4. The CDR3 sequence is CASSYREGETQYF. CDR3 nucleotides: TGTGCCAGCAGCTATAGGGAGGGGGAGACCCAGTACTTC.

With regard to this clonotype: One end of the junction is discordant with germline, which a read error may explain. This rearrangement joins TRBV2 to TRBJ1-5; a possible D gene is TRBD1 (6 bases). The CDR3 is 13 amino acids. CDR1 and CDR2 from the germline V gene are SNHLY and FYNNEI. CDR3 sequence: CASSEELTGTNNF. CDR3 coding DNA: TGTGCCAGCAGTGAAGAATTGACCGGGACAAACAATTTT.

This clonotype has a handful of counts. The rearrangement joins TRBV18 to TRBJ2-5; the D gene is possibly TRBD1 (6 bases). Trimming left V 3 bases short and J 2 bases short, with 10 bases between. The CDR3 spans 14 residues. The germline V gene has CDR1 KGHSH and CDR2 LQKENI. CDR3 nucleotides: TGTGCCAGCTCACCTACAGGGACACAAGAGACCCAGTACTTC. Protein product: CASSPTGTQETQYF.

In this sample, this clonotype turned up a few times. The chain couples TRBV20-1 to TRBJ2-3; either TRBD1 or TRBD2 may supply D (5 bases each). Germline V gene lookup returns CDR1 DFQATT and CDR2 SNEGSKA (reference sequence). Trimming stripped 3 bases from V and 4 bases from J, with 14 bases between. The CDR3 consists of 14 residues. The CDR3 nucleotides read TGCAGTGCTAGTCGAGGGCGAGGGGCAGATACGCAGTATTTT. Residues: CSASRGRGADTQYF.

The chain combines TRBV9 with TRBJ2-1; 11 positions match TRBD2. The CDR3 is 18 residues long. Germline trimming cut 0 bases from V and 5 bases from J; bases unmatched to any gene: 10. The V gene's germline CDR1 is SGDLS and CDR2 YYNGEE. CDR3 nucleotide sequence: TGTGCCAGCAGCGTAGTGGTGTCTAGCGGGGGGTTCAACAATGAGCAGTTCTTC. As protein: CASSVVVSSGGFNNEQFF.

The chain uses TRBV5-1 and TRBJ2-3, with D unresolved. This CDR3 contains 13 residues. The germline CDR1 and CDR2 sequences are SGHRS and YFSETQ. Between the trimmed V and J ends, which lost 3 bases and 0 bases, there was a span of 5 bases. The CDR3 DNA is TGCGCCAGCAGCTCCGCTAGCACAGATACGCAGTATTTT. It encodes CASSSASTDTQYF.

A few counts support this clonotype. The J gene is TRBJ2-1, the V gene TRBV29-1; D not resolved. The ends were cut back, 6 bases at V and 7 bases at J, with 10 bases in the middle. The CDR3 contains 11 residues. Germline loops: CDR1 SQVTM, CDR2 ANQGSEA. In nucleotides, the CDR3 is TGCAGCGTCGCCGTGATGAATGAGCAGTTCTTC. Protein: CSVAVMNEQFF.

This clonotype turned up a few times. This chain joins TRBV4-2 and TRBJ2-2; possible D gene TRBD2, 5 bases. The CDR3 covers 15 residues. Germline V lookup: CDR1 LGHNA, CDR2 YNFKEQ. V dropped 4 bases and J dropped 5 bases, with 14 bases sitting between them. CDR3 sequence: CASSLYRGQTGELFF. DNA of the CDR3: TGTGCCAGCAGCCTTTATCGGGGTCAGACCGGGGAGCTGTTTTTT.

The CDR3 nucleotides read TGTGCCAGCTCACCTCGGGGGGACACAGATACGCAGTATTTT. Its translation: CASSPRGDTDTQYF. The gene calls are TRBV9 and TRBJ2-3; TRBD2 matches at 7 bases. Germline V gene sequence: CDR1 SGDLS, CDR2 YYNGEE. This CDR3 comprises 14 residues. The J segment lost 2 bases and the V segment lost 7 bases, leaving 7 bases of the junction unmatched.

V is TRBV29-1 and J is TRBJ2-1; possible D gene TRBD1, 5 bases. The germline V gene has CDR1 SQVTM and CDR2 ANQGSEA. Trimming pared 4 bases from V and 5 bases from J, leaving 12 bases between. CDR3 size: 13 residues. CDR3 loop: CSVGLVRDNEQFF. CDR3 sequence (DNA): TGCAGCGTTGGGCTAGTCAGGGACAATGAGCAGTTCTTC.

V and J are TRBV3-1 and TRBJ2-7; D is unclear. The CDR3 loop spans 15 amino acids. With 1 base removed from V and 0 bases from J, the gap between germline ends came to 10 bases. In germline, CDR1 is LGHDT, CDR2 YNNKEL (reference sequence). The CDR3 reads CASSQGASSSYEQYF. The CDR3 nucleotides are TGTGCCAGCAGCCAAGGGGCCAGTAGCTCCTACGAGCAGTACTTC.

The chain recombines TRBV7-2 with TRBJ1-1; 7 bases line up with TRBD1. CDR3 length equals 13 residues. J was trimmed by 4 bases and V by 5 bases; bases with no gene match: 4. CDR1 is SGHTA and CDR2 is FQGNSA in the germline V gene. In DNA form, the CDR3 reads TGTGCCAGCAGCATTCGACAGGGCACTGAAGCTTTCTTT. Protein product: CASSIRQGTEAFF.

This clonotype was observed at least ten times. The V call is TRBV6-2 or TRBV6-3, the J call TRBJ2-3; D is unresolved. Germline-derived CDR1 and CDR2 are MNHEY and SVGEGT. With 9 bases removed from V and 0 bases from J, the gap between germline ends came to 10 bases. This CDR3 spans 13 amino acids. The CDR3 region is CARKLTSTDTQYF. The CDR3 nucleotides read TGTGCCAGAAAGCTAACAAGCACAGATACGCAGTATTTT.

In DNA, the CDR3 is TGTGCCAGCAGCTTGGAGGGACAGGGCACTACGAAGCAGTACTTC. Protein product: CASSLEGQGTTKQYF. The genes are TRBV5-5 and TRBJ2-7; the match to TRBD1 covers 9 bases. The CDR3 is 15 amino acids. V gave up 0 bases and J gave up 8 bases; unmatched junction bases: 9. Germline V lookup: CDR1 SGHKS, CDR2 YYEKEE (reference sequence).